The next 16 T cell receptor beta chains were all read from a single sample in a study of shared clonotypes between healthy human individuals. Clones were sequenced by immunoSEQ multiplex PCR, and TCRdb holds only the in-frame ones, with some missing. The repertoire holds about 470,000 clones, with about 85% as singletons. The sequenced material came from PBMCs. These TCRs come from a woman between 40 and 50 years old in good health. Some clones in this sample may be carry-over from other donors' samples.

The CDR3 sequence is CASSLEPQETQYF. The CDR3 DNA reads TGTGCCAGCAGCTTGGAACCCCAAGAGACCCAGTACTTC. V and J are TRBV5-4 and TRBJ2-5, with D uncertain. This CDR3 spans 13 amino acids. CDR1 and CDR2 from the germline V gene are SGHNT and YYREEE (reference sequence). V shed 0 bases and J shed 1 base, with 4 bases lying between them.

The CDR3 region is CASSSRGLVSYNEQFF. DNA for the CDR3: TGCGCCAGCAGCTCTCGGGGCCTTGTCTCCTACAATGAGCAGTTCTTC. The genes are TRBV5-1 and TRBJ2-1, with D perhaps matching TRBD1 or TRBD2 (5 bases each). CDR3 length: 16 residues. CDR1 is SGHRS and CDR2 is YFSETQ in the germline V gene. V lost 3 bases, J lost 0 bases, and 13 bases lay in between.

The chain couples TRBV30 to TRBJ2-4; D gene uncertain. The CDR3 has 14 amino acids. Germline values: CDR1 GTSNPN, CDR2 SVGIG (reference sequence). The V end was cut by 0 bases, the J end by 4 bases, with 10 bases between. DNA for the CDR3: TGTGCCTGGAGTGTACGTGGGATTAAAAACATTCAGTACTTC. As protein: CAWSVRGIKNIQYF.

This rearrangement joins TRBV9 to TRBJ2-7; D is unclear. The ends were cut back, 0 bases at V and 2 bases at J, with 9 bases in the middle. The CDR3 contains 14 residues. CDR1 is SGDLS and CDR2 is YYNGEE in the germline V gene. CDR3 protein: CASSVDWTPYEQYF. The CDR3, as DNA: TGTGCCAGCAGCGTAGATTGGACCCCCTACGAGCAGTACTTC.

This clone came up a few times. The V gene is TRBV5-1, the J gene TRBJ2-1; 12 bases are a match to TRBD2. The germline V gene encodes CDR1 SGHRS and CDR2 YFSETQ. Trimming removed 4 bases from V and 5 bases from J; junction bases left unmatched: 10. This CDR3 contains 17 residues. For the CDR3, the DNA is TGCGCCAGCAGCCCCTCTCCTAGCGGGAGGGCCGACAATGAGCAGTTCTTC. It codes for CASSPSPSGRADNEQFF.

The chain links TRBV4-1 to TRBJ2-7, with TRBD2 matching over 7 bases. The V and J ends lost 1 base and 0 bases, in that order; junction bases with no gene match: 6. Germline V gene sequence: CDR1 MGHRA, CDR2 YSYEKL. This CDR3 comprises 16 residues. CDR3 amino acids: CASSQATSESSYEQYF. The CDR3 DNA is TGCGCCAGCAGCCAAGCTACTAGCGAGAGCTCCTACGAGCAGTACTTC.

V is TRBV5-1 and J is TRBJ2-1, with a tentative D call TRBD1 (6 bases). Germline CDR1 SGHRS, CDR2 YFSETQ. The CDR3 is 15 amino acids. The V end was cut by 3 bases, the J end by 4 bases, with 14 bases between. CDR3 in DNA: TGCGCCAGCAGCTCCGGTGGGACACAGTACAATGAGCAGTTCTTC. Its translation: CASSSGGTQYNEQFF.

This clone was recorded a few times. The rearrangement joins TRBV10-2 to TRBJ2-7; D is possibly TRBD1 (6 bases). The V gene lost 9 bases and the J gene lost 3 bases, with 12 bases spanning the gap. The CDR3 is 12 residues long. The germline V gene encodes CDR1 WSHSY and CDR2 SAAADI. DNA of the CDR3: TGCGCCAGTAAAACAGGGCACTACGAGCAGTACTTC. It codes for CASKTGHYEQYF.

As to this clone: Sequence at one end of the junction differs from germline and may be a read error. This chain's CDR3 is CASSDHSGRSYNEQFF. The CDR3 DNA reads as TGTGCTAGCAGCGACCATAGCGGGAGGTCGTACAATGAGCAGTTCTTC. This sequence joins TRBV7-7 and TRBJ2-1; 10 nucleotides line up with TRBD2. The CDR3 runs to 16 residues. Germline values: CDR1 SSHAT, CDR2 FNYEAQ (reference sequence).

This clone occurred a few times. The CDR3 protein is CASSYSTGGVEKLFF. DNA for the CDR3: TGTGCCAGCAGTTACTCGACAGGGGGAGTGGAAAAACTGTTTTTT. V usage is TRBV6-6 and J usage is TRBJ1-4; 9 nucleotides line up with TRBD1. The CDR3 loop spans 15 amino acids. Germline CDR1 and CDR2: MNHNY and SVGAGI (reference sequence). V dropped 0 bases and J dropped 8; count of bases not matched to a gene: 4.

The count of this clone is one. This sequence joins TRBV10-3 and TRBJ2-2, with unresolved D. The germline CDR1 and CDR2 sequences are ENHRY and SYGVKD. This CDR3 spans 12 amino acids. V was shortened by 4 bases and J by 6 bases, with 6 bases between the two germline ends. The CDR3 DNA sequence: TGTGCCATCAGTGGACCCGCCGGGGAGCTGTTTTTT. This gives the protein CAISGPAGELFF.

This clone was observed a few times. This chain connects TRBV4-3 to TRBJ1-1; D unclear. The CDR3 totals 13 residues. Germline assignment: CDR1 LGHNA and CDR2 YSLEER. The V end was cut by 2 bases, the J end by 4 bases, with 8 bases between. CDR3 protein: CASSQNSGTEAFF. In DNA form, the CDR3 reads TGCGCCAGCAGCCAAAACAGCGGCACTGAAGCTTTCTTT.

The chain couples TRBV4-1 to TRBJ1-4; TRBD1 matches at 12 bases. The V and J ends lost 4 bases and 3 bases, in that order; junction bases with no gene match: 6. The CDR3 is made up of 17 amino acids. Germline V CDR1 and CDR2: MGHRA, YSYEKL. CDR3 region: CASSPRDRGLANEKLFF. The CDR3 nucleotides are TGCGCCAGCAGCCCCCGGGACAGGGGGCTGGCTAATGAAAAACTGTTTTTT.

V gene TRBV4-2 combines with J gene TRBJ2-6; D remains unclear. The CDR3 consists of 15 residues. Germline values: CDR1 LGHNA, CDR2 YNFKEQ. The V end lost 4 bases, the J end lost 2 bases, and 9 bases lay between the germline ends. The DNA for the CDR3 is TGTGCCAGCAGCCCCCGACCAGCTGGGGCCAACGTCCTGACTTTC. Amino acids: CASSPRPAGANVLTF.

This rearrangement joins TRBV19 to TRBJ2-3; D is unclear. This CDR3 comprises 15 residues. Germline V gene sequence: CDR1 LNHDA, CDR2 SQIVND (reference sequence). The germline V and J ends were trimmed by 3 bases and 6 bases, with 16 bases remaining between them. The CDR3 is CASSMVGWGRDTQYF. CDR3 sequence (DNA): TGTGCCAGTAGTATGGTGGGCTGGGGAAGGGATACGCAGTATTTT.

This clone has a count of ten or more. The same CDR3 also results from other DNA sequences found in this sample. The genes are TRBV2 and TRBJ1-2; maybe TRBD1 (5 bases). In germline, CDR1 is SNHLY, CDR2 FYNNEI. Trimming took off 8 bases at V and 6 bases at J, with 19 bases between the two ends. The CDR3 length is 14 residues. CDR3 residues: CASEGFGRSDGYTF. Written as DNA, the CDR3 is TGTGCCAGCGAGGGGTTTGGCAGGTCTGATGGCTACACCTTC.